This T cell receptor (beta chain) was obtained from a study of blood T cell repertoires in COVID-19. Study at large: Whether acute or convalescent, the COVID-19 samples came from the United States, Italy and Spain. PBMCs, B-cell-depleted T cells, or T cells provided the cDNA or gDNA that made up the material.

Per the original data handling: The assay estimated nucleated cells by amplifying reference gene primers. Measured with immunoSEQ multiplex PCR; TCRdb has only the in-frame clones, and not every one. V and J calls and clone size follow that table, whereas D and trimming were derived from the DNA. The table has about 110,000 clones, roughly 85% seen once. With 7 bases removed from V and 1 base from J, the gap between germline ends came to 17 bases. The V gene's germline CDR1 is MNHEY and CDR2 SMNVEV (reference sequence). The CDR3 spans 16 residues. The clonotype originates from a human donor in a cohort sampled during active COVID-19. Sequencing input: peripheral blood. V is TRBV27 and J is TRBJ2-1; D may be TRBD2 (7 bases). The CDR3 DNA sequence: TGTGCCAGCATCAGGACGGGGGGCTCGTCCTACAATGAGCAGTTCTTC. Translated, it gives CASIRTGGSSYNEQFF.